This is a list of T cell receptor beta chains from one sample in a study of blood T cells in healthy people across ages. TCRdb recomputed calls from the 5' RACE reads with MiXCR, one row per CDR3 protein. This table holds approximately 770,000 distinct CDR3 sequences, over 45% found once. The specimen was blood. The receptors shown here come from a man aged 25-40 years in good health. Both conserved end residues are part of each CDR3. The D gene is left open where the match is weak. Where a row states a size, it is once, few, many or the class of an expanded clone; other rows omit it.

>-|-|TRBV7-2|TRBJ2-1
CASSSTTIYNEQFF
TGTGCCAGCAGCTCGACGACCATTTACAATGAGCAGTTCTTC
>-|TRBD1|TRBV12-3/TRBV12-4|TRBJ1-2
CASSEAGGNYGYTF
TGTGCCAGCAGCGAAGCAGGGGGAAACTATGGCTACACCTTC
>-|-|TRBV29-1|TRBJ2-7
CSVVFLYEQYF
TGCAGCGTTGTCTTCCTCTACGAGCAGTACTTC
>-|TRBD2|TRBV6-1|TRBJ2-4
CASSEAFGAGGDIQYF
TGTGCCAGCAGTGAAGCCTTTGGAGCGGGGGGAGACATTCAGTACTTC
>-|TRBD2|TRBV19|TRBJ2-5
CASALAGQETQYF
TGTGCCAGCGCCCTAGCGGGACAAGAGACCCAGTACTTC
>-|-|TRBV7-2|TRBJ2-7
CASSRGRAGFYEQYF
TGTGCCAGCAGCCGGGGCAGGGCGGGCTTTTACGAGCAGTACTTC
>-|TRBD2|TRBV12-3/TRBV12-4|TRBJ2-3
CASNLLAGVTDTQYF
TGTGCCAGCAACCTCCTAGCGGGCGTTACAGATACGCAGTATTTT
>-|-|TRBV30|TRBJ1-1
CALRVQLNTEAFF
TGTGCCCTCCGAGTTCAGCTGAACACTGAAGCTTTCTTT
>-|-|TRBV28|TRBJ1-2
CASFGNAPYGYTF
TGTGCCAGCTTTGGGAATGCCCCCTATGGCTACACCTTC
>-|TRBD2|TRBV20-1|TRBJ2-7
CSARAPWTSGYEQYF
TGCAGTGCTAGAGCTCCCTGGACTAGCGGCTACGAGCAGTACTTC
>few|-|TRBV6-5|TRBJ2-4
CASSYTQNIQYF
TGTGCCAGCAGTTACACCCAAAACATTCAGTACTTC
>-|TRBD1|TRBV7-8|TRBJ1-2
CASSLYKWTGQDGWGYGYTF
TGTGCCAGCAGCTTATACAAATGGACGGGACAGGATGGTTGGGGGTACGGCTACACCTTC
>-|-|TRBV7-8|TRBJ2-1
CASSLLDNEQFF
TGTGCCAGCAGCTTACTCGACAATGAGCAGTTCTTC
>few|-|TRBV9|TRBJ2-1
CASSLTQSNEQFF
TGTGCCAGCAGCCTAACCCAGTCCAATGAGCAGTTCTTC
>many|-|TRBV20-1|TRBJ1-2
CSARDLRGGERGYTF
TGCAGTGCTAGAGATCTGAGGGGGGGGGAGCGTGGCTACACCTTC
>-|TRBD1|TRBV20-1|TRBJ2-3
CSAGQVGPDTQYF
TGCAGTGCTGGACAGGTTGGTCCAGATACGCAGTATTTT
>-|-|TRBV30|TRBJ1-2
CAWSSGGNGYTF
TGTGCCTGGTCATCTGGAGGTAATGGCTACACCTTC
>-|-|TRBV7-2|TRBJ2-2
CASSLPTRSITGELFF
TGTGCCAGCAGCTTACCGACACGGAGTATCACCGGGGAGCTGTTTTTT
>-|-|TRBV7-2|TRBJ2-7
CASSTPEQYF
TGTGCCAGCAGCACACCCGAGCAGTACTTC
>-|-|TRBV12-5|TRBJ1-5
CASGLEYRGRAPQHF
TGTGCTAGTGGTTTGGAGTACCGGGGACGGGCCCCCCAGCATTTT
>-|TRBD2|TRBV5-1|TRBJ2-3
CASSFSLAGGSDTQYF
TGCGCCAGCAGCTTTAGTCTAGCGGGAGGCTCAGATACGCAGTATTTT
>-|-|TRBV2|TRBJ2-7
CASSSGTPPCEQYF
TGTGCCAGCAGTTCGGGTACGCCACCGTGCGAGCAGTACTTC
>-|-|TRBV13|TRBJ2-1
CASSGKLGYNEQFF
TGTGCCAGCAGCGGAAAACTGGGGTACAATGAGCAGTTCTTC
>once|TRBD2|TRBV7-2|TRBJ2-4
CASSLKSLVLAGGGNIQYF
TGTGCCAGCAGCTTAAAGTCGCTCGTATTAGCGGGAGGGGGGAACATTCAGTACTTC
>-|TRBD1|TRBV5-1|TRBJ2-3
CASSPGQVPMATQYF
TGCGCCAGCAGCCCGGGACAGGTCCCGATGGCTACGCAGTATTTT
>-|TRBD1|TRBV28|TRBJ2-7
CASSLDRGYTYEQYF
TGTGCCAGCAGTTTAGACAGGGGGTACACCTACGAGCAGTACTTC